The next 9 T cell receptor beta chains were all read from a single sample in a study of cytomegalovirus exposure and HLA in healthy donors. Both 60 Vbeta primers and 13 Jbeta primers went into the PCR. Only in-frame clones appear in the TCRdb table, and some are missing; sequencing was by immunoSEQ multiplex PCR. The sample yields under 130,000 clones, approximately 86% seen once. Input material: PBMCs. These receptor sequences come from a young man in good health and CMV-seronegative.

The chain uses TRBV18 and TRBJ2-7, with D maybe TRBD1 (6 bases). The CDR3 contains 14 residues. CDR1 and CDR2 from the germline V gene are KGHSH and LQKENI. With 5 bases removed from V and 4 bases from J, the gap between germline ends came to 15 bases. The CDR3 DNA reads TGTGCCAGCTCAGATCCGGACAGCTCTTACGAGCAGTACTTC. As protein: CASSDPDSSYEQYF.

V is TRBV5-4 and J is TRBJ2-1, with 8 nucleotides matching TRBD1. CDR1 is SGHNT, CDR2 YYREEE, per germline (reference sequence). V gave up 0 bases and J gave up 9 bases; unmatched junction bases: 8. This CDR3 has 15 residues. CDR3 DNA sequence: TGTGCCAGCAGCTTGGGGACAGGGAACCGCGGTGAGCAGTTCTTC. Amino acids: CASSLGTGNRGEQFF.

The sample holds one count of this clone. The chain joins TRBV18 to TRBJ1-1; D is possibly TRBD1 (5 bases). The CDR3 has 14 residues. Germline V gene lookup returns CDR1 KGHSH and CDR2 LQKENI. Trimming took 4 bases from V and 1 from J, leaving 10 bases between them. The CDR3 loop is CASSRVQGNTEAFF. The CDR3 nucleotides read TGTGCCAGCTCACGCGTGCAGGGGAACACTGAAGCTTTCTTT.

This clone was seen a few times. This CDR3 is CASSLGLAGYNEQFF. The DNA of the CDR3 is TGTGCCAGCAGCTTAGGACTAGCGGGGTACAATGAGCAGTTCTTC. The V and J genes are TRBV11-3 and TRBJ2-1; 11 nucleotides match TRBD2. The germline V gene has CDR1 SGHNT and CDR2 YENEEA. CDR3 size: 15 residues. The V gene end was trimmed by 1 base and the J gene end by 4 bases; junction bases not matched to a gene: 0.

The chain combines TRBV27 with TRBJ2-1; D ambiguous. V was shortened by 6 bases and J by 0 bases, with 12 bases between the two germline ends. The CDR3 extends over 15 amino acids. Germline assignment: CDR1 MNHEY and CDR2 SMNVEV (reference sequence). The DNA of the CDR3 is TGTGCCAGCAGCGCTCGAGAGAGCTCCTACAATGAGCAGTTCTTC. Translation gives CASSARESSYNEQFF.

Only a few counts were recorded for this clone. The chain links TRBV19 to TRBJ1-3, with D hard to call. The length of the CDR3 is 16 residues. The V end lost 3 bases, the J end lost 4 bases, and 16 bases lay between the germline ends. CDR1 is LNHDA, CDR2 SQIVND, per germline (reference sequence). CDR3 DNA sequence: TGTGCCAGTAGTATTTTCGCGGGCCTAAAGGGAAACACCATATATTTT. Translated, it gives CASSIFAGLKGNTIYF.

The chain combines TRBV11-3 with TRBJ2-5; D is possibly TRBD2 (6 bases). Trimming cost V 3 bases and J 1 base, with 21 bases left between them. The CDR3 length is 18 residues. Germline CDR1 SGHNT, CDR2 YENEEA. This CDR3 is CASSLEVWTEEGQETQYF. The CDR3 DNA reads TGTGCCAGCAGCTTGGAGGTATGGACTGAGGAGGGCCAAGAGACCCAGTACTTC.

The table lists this clone with a count of one. The genes are TRBV11-3 and TRBJ2-1; 7 positions match TRBD2. The ends lost 5 bases at V and 5 bases at J; junction bases unmatched: 9. Germline CDR1 reads SGHNT; CDR2 reads YENEEA. The CDR3 is made up of 15 amino acids. The CDR3 sequence is CASSLGGSRDNEQFF. Here the CDR3 DNA reads TGTGCCAGCAGCCTCGGGGGGAGTAGGGACAATGAGCAGTTCTTC.

The sample holds a few counts of this clone. The J gene is TRBJ2-7, the V gene TRBV4-3; the D gene is possibly TRBD2 (6 bases). The CDR3 contains 15 residues. Germline-derived CDR1 and CDR2 are LGHNA and YSLEER. V was pared by 0 bases and J by 2 bases, with 11 bases between. CDR3 amino acids: CASSQDSSGAYEQYF. The CDR3 DNA is TGCGCCAGCAGCCAAGATAGTAGCGGAGCCTACGAGCAGTACTTC.